The subject of this entry is one T cell receptor (beta chain). Its target is not known. The junction departs from the called germline gene at one end, perhaps through a read error. The data originate from a study of T cells in Graves' hyperthyroidism and ophthalmopathy. Study observations and caveats: Blood also held most thyroid clonotypes expanded beyond 0.001.

The CDR3 length is 18 residues. The germline V gene has CDR1 SEHNR and CDR2 FQNEAQ (reference sequence). Patients were excluded for uncontrolled infection, other autoimmune disease, pregnancy or lactation. Amplification yielded TCR beta CDR3 regions, with RNA transcripts as the source. The HTBI set primed first-round TCR CDR3 RT-PCR. TCRdb processed the multiplex PCR reads anew with MiXCR; each CDR3 protein has one entry. The sample lists about 560,000 distinct CDR3 sequences, around 13% occurring once. The sequenced sample was blood. The chain joins TRBV7-9 to TRBJ2-5; D tentatively fits TRBD1 or TRBD2 (5 bases each). The receptor's source is a woman between 40 and 50 years old with Graves' hyperthyroidism. The CDR3 region has the DNA TGTGCCAGCAGCTTGGGCCAGGTTAATCGGGGCCTCCAAGGGACCCAGTACTTC. Amino acids: CASSLGQVNRGLQGTQYF.